The 3 T cell receptor beta chains presented below share a single source sample, sequenced in a study of vaccination effects on CD4 cells after COVID-19. CD4+ T cells were isolated after around 10 days of culture. Each participant was given two doses of one vaccine (BNT162b2 or mRNA-1273). Which antigens these TCRs recognize remains unknown. Profiling relied on immunoSEQ multiplex PCR, and the TCRdb table lists in-frame clones only, not all of them. The sample lists about 73,000 clones, around 69% occurring once. Here the sequenced sample was CD4+ T cells from PBMCs cultured without peptide, taken after COVID-19 vaccination. The source of these receptors is a human donor who received a COVID-19 vaccine.

This chain connects TRBV4-2 to TRBJ2-2; the match to TRBD2 covers 15 bases. The CDR3 extends over 18 amino acids. Germline V lookup: CDR1 LGHNA, CDR2 YNFKEQ. Trimming took 4 bases from V and 5 from J; bases not matched to a gene: 8. In DNA, the CDR3 is TGTGCCAGCAGCCCCTGGACTAGCGGGGGGGCGGGTACCGGGGAGCTGTTTTTT. This gives the protein CASSPWTSGGAGTGELFF.

This chain links TRBV9 with TRBJ1-2; D may be TRBD1 (5 bases). Germline V gene data show CDR1 as SGDLS and CDR2 as YYNGEE. The CDR3 has 17 amino acids. V was clipped by 3 bases and J by 8 bases, with 26 bases between them. The CDR3 here is CASSEGVGKGGVWGYTF. The CDR3 DNA follows: TGTGCCAGCAGCGAAGGGGTGGGAAAGGGAGGGGTTTGGGGCTACACCTTC.

J is TRBJ1-3 and V is TRBV6-6; D gene unclear. The germline V gene has CDR1 MNHNY and CDR2 SVGAGI (reference sequence). V was shortened by 5 bases and J by 3 bases, with 5 bases between the two germline ends. The CDR3 has 12 amino acids. The CDR3 coding sequence is TGTGCCAGCAGTCCCATTGGAAACACCATATATTTT. Translation gives CASSPIGNTIYF.